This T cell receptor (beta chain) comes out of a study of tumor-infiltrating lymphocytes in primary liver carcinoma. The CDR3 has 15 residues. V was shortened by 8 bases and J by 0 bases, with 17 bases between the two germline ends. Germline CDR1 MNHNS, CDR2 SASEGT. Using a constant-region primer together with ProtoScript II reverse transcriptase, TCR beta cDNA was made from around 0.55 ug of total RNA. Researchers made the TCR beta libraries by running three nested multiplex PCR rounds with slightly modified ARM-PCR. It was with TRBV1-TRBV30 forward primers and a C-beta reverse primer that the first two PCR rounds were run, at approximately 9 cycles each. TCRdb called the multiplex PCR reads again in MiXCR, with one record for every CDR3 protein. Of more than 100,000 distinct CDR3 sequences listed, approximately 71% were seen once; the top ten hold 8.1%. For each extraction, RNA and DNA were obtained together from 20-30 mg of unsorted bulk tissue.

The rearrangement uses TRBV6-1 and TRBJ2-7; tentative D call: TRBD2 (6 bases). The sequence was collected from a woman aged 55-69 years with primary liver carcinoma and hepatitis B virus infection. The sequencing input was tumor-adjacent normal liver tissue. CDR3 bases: TGTGCCAGCGACAGTCCCCGGGGGAGCTCCTACGAGCAGTACTTC. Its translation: CASDSPRGSSYEQYF.